This entry lists 20 T cell receptor beta chains sequenced from one sample in a study of glioma-infiltrating T cells. Using RNA template, CDR3s of TCR alpha and beta were amplified with iRepertoire arm-PCR. TCRdb redid the calling of the multiplex PCR reads with MiXCR, one entry per CDR3 protein. The data contain around 90,000 distinct CDR3 sequences, 35% to 45% of them seen just once; the ten biggest clones take up less than 45%. Sequenced sample: glioma tissue, nonneoplastic brain tissue, or PBMCs (not recorded which). The receptors stem from a human donor with low-grade glioma or glioblastoma, undergoing nonglioma brain surgery, or in good health (not recorded which).

The chain joins TRBV6-2 or TRBV6-3 to TRBJ2-7; TRBD2 matches 15 bases. This CDR3 is 15 amino acids long. Germline V gene sequence: CDR1 MNHEY, CDR2 SVGEGT. V lost 5 bases and J lost 3; bases outside the gene matches: 2. The CDR3 region is CASSGLAGGIYEQYF. The CDR3 DNA follows: TGTGCCAGCAGTGGACTAGCGGGAGGGATCTACGAGCAGTACTTC.

There are many counts of this clonotype. This rearrangement joins TRBV20-1 to TRBJ2-1; D not resolved. The V gene's germline CDR1 is DFQATT and CDR2 SNEGSKA (reference sequence). Trimming removed 0 bases at V and 10 bases at J, with 4 bases between. The CDR3 totals 10 residues. This CDR3 reads CSAREREQFF. The DNA for the CDR3 is TGCAGTGCTAGAGAGAGGGAGCAGTTCTTC.

A remark on this clonotype: This may come from a read error, since a much larger clone is one base off. The V call is TRBV29-1, the J call TRBJ1-5, with 7 bases fitting TRBD1. The junction had 17 bases not matched to a gene; V was cut back by 7 bases and J by 5 bases. The CDR3 runs 16 residues. Germline CDR1 and CDR2: SQVTM and ANQGSEA. The CDR3 nucleotides read TGCAGCGCTTCCGGCGCCGACAGGGAAGGTCATCAGCCCCAGCATTTT. Protein sequence: CSASGADREGHQPQHF.

About this clonotype: No conserved phenylalanine or tryptophan ends this CDR3, so it is likely a read error. This chain uses TRBV6-5 with TRBJ1-2; no reliable D call. CDR3 length equals 13 residues. Between the trimmed V and J ends, which lost 7 bases and 1 base, there was a span of 10 bases. The germline gives CDR1 MNHEY, CDR2 SVGAGI. CDR3 bases: TGTGCCAGCACCGTGAGGGTTAACTATGGCTACACCTCC. This translates into CASTVRVNYGYTS.

This clonotype was observed at least ten times. This chain connects TRBV7-2 to TRBJ2-3; D gene ambiguous. CDR3 length: 12 residues. V lost 3 bases and J 11 bases, leaving 12 bases between the germline ends. Germline CDR1 SGHTA, CDR2 FQGNSA. The CDR3 is CASSFFGQRQYF. The CDR3 DNA sequence: TGTGCCAGCAGCTTTTTTGGCCAGCGGCAGTATTTT.

This clonotype was seen repeatedly, ten times or more. The chain uses TRBV28 and TRBJ2-7, with 8 bases matching TRBD1. Germline V gene sequence: CDR1 MDHEN, CDR2 SYDVKM. The CDR3 spans 15 residues. Germline trimming cut 8 bases from V and 4 bases from J; bases unmatched to any gene: 13. DNA for the CDR3: TGTGCCAGCCCTCCATCCTCGGGACAGGTTTACGAGCAGTACTTC. Amino acid sequence: CASPPSSGQVYEQYF.

The chain employs TRBV6-9 and TRBJ2-3; unclear D gene. The CDR3 has 17 residues. The V gene lost 7 bases and the J gene lost 1 base, with 21 bases spanning the gap. CDR1 is MNHGY, CDR2 SVAAGI, per germline. The CDR3: CASNYSPVAGRTDTQYF. The CDR3 region has the DNA TGTGCCAGCAATTACAGCCCGGTGGCAGGCCGCACAGATACGCAGTATTTT.

This clonotype was seen ten or more times. The CDR3 DNA is TGTGCCAGCAGCCCAACAGGGAGGCAAGAGGAAGCTTTCTTT. Translation: CASSPTGRQEEAFF. V and J are TRBV7-9 and TRBJ1-1; D perhaps matches TRBD1 (6 bases). V was trimmed by 5 bases and J by 8 bases, leaving 18 bases between them. The germline V gene has CDR1 SEHNR and CDR2 FQNEAQ (reference sequence). The CDR3 loop spans 14 amino acids.

This clonotype was found many times. The chain carries TRBV6-1 and TRBJ2-7, with D maybe TRBD2 (5 bases). V lost 5 bases and J 6 bases, leaving 11 bases between the germline ends. CDR3 length: 12 amino acids. The V gene's germline CDR1 is MNHNS and CDR2 SASEGT. DNA for the CDR3: TGTGCCAGCAGTCCCCAGCGGAGCGAGCAGTACTTC. This sequence encodes CASSPQRSEQYF.

In the case of this clonotype: Likely a read error: the CDR3 ends without its conserved phenylalanine or tryptophan. J is TRBJ2-1 and V is TRBV6-1, with no clear D. CDR3 length equals 9 residues. The germline V gene has CDR1 MNHNS and CDR2 SASEGT. V was pared by 6 bases and J by 10 bases, with 4 bases between. The CDR3 sequence is CASRWEQFL. The CDR3 nucleotides are TGTGCCAGCAGATGGGAGCAGTTCCTA.

About this clonotype itself: It may be a read error: a sequence one base away is much more abundant. The chain couples TRBV3-1 to TRBJ2-1, with TRBD2 matching 13 bases. The germline V gene has CDR1 LGHDT and CDR2 YNNKEL (reference sequence). The length of the CDR3 is 13 residues. V lost 8 bases, J lost 16 bases, and 11 bases stayed unmatched. The CDR3 region has the DNA TGTGCCAGCCAAGGACTAGCGGGGGCGGCACTATTCTTC. Protein product: CASQGLAGAALFF.

This clonotype was counted at least ten times. The CDR3 sequence is CASSPNGARTVPTDTQYF. In nucleotides, the CDR3 is TGCGCCAGCAGCCCCAACGGCGCGAGGACAGTCCCCACAGATACGCAGTATTTT. The V and J genes are TRBV5-1 and TRBJ2-3, with D possibly TRBD1 on 6 matching bases. This CDR3 comprises 18 residues. Germline V gives CDR1 SGHRS, CDR2 YFSETQ. The ends were cut back, 4 bases at V and 2 bases at J, with 23 bases in the middle.

Turning to this clonotype: The germline gene is not matched at one end of the junction; a read error may be the cause. The chain carries TRBV20-1 and TRBJ1-3, with D possibly matching TRBD1 (5 bases). There are 14 residues in the CDR3. CDR1 is DFQATT and CDR2 is SNEGSKA in the germline V gene (reference sequence). The CDR3 sequence is CSAQRQFSGNTIYF. CDR3 DNA sequence: TGCAGCGCACAAAGACAGTTCTCTGGAAACACAATATATTTT.

V is TRBV5-4 and J is TRBJ2-7; 9 nucleotides match TRBD1. CDR1 and CDR2 from the germline V gene are SGHNT and YYREEE (reference sequence). The CDR3 has 15 residues. Trimming at V came to 2 bases and at J to 2 bases, leaving 5 bases not matched to a gene. In nucleotides, the CDR3 is TGTGCCAGCAGCTTCACAGGGGGCAGTGCCTACGAGCAGTACTTC. This encodes CASSFTGGSAYEQYF. Drawing the rest from reference TRBV5-4 and TRBJ2-7, the complete variable domain is ETGVTQSPTHLIKTRGQQVTLRCSSQSGHNTVSWYQQALGQGPQFIFQYYREEENGRGNFPPRFSGLQFPNYSSELNVNALELDDSALYLCASSFTGGSAYEQYFGPGTRLTVT.

With respect to this clonotype: This may be a read error: a much more frequent sequence differs by one nucleotide. V gene TRBV27 combines with J gene TRBJ2-6; possibly TRBD1 for D (6 bases). The germline V and J ends were trimmed by 6 bases and 0 bases, with 24 bases remaining between them. There are 20 residues in the CDR3. Germline V lookup: CDR1 MNHEY, CDR2 SMNVEV (reference sequence). In DNA form, the CDR3 reads TGTGCCAGCAGCCAAGATCTAGGGCAGGGGTTTTACTCTGGGGCCAACGTCCTGACTTTC. Translating gives CASSQDLGQGFYSGANVLTF.

Concerning this clonotype: Given a much more abundant clone one base away, this may be a read error. The chain links TRBV7-2 to TRBJ2-7; perhaps TRBD1 as D (7 bases). Germline loops: CDR1 SGHTA, CDR2 FQGNSA. The CDR3 extends over 15 amino acids. The CDR3 DNA is TGCGCCAGCAGCTTGGACGGGGACAGCGGGCACGAGCAGTACTTC. It specifies CASSLDGDSGHEQYF.

The sample holds many counts of this clonotype. The chain carries TRBV3-1 and TRBJ2-2; D gene ambiguous. There are 15 residues in the CDR3. V was shortened by 2 bases and J by 1 base, with 8 bases between the two germline ends. Per germline, CDR1 LGHDT and CDR2 YNNKEL (reference sequence). In DNA, the CDR3 is TGTGCCAGCAGCCAAATTACCTTGAACACCGGGGAGCTGTTTTTT. Amino acids: CASSQITLNTGELFF. Drawing the rest from reference TRBV3-1 and TRBJ2-2, the complete variable domain is DTAVSQTPKYLVTQMGNDKSIKCEQNLGHDTMYWYKQDSKKFLKIMFSYNNKELIINETVPNRFSPKSPDKAHLNLHINSLELGDSAVYFCASSQITLNTGELFFGEGSRLTVL.

This clonotype was seen many times. The rearrangement joins TRBV7-8 to TRBJ2-5; D not resolved. V was clipped by 0 bases and J by 2 bases, with 7 bases between them. The CDR3 has 14 amino acids. Germline CDR1 SGHVS, CDR2 FQNEAQ. The CDR3: CASSLAWVQETQYF. In DNA form, the CDR3 reads TGTGCCAGCAGCTTAGCGTGGGTTCAAGAGACCCAGTACTTC. The complete variable domain, with remaining parts taken from reference TRBV7-8 and TRBJ2-5, reads GAGVSQSPRYKVAKRGQDVALRCDPISGHVSLFWYQQALGQGPEFLTYFQNEAQLDKSGLPSDRFFAERPEGSVSTLKIQRTQQEDSAVYLCASSLAWVQETQYFGPGTRLLVL.

This clonotype was seen repeatedly, ten times or more. The J gene is TRBJ2-2, the V gene TRBV2; D unresolved. V was trimmed by 6 bases and J by 5 bases, leaving 10 bases between them. CDR3 length: 13 residues. The germline CDR1 and CDR2 sequences are SNHLY and FYNNEI. The CDR3 protein is CASSRDTTGELFF. The CDR3 DNA follows: TGTGCCAGCAGCCGCGACACAACCGGGGAGCTGTTTTTT.

This clonotype was found a few times. This chain uses TRBV29-1 with TRBJ1-3; 8 bases align to TRBD1. Per germline, CDR1 SQVTM and CDR2 ANQGSEA. Germline trimming cut 5 bases from V and 8 bases from J; bases unmatched to any gene: 5. This CDR3 contains 12 residues. For the CDR3, the DNA is TGCAGCGTTTCAGGGGGCGCGGACACCATATATTTT. Translated, it gives CSVSGGADTIYF.